A single sample is the source of the 17 T cell receptor beta chains below, sequenced in a study of blood T cell repertoires in COVID-19. TCRdb keeps only in-frame clones here, not all; method: immunoSEQ multiplex PCR. Of roughly 74,000 clones listed, approximately 84% were seen once; the top ten hold approximately 35%. The sequenced sample consisted of peripheral blood. These receptors were collected from a man aged 70 or older with acute or convalescent COVID-19.

This clone has a handful of counts. This chain's CDR3 is CASSNPSTGTEREKLFF. CDR3 DNA sequence: TGTGCCAGCAGTAACCCTTCAACCGGGACAGAAAGAGAAAAACTGTTTTTT. The rearrangement uses TRBV6-2 or TRBV6-3 and TRBJ1-4; 7 positions match TRBD1. The germline gives CDR1 MNHEY, CDR2 SVGEGT. This CDR3 spans 17 amino acids. V trimming: 5 bases; J trimming: 8 bases; junction bases outside the gene matches: 17.

This clone was observed a few times. Germline and junction disagree at one end, which may indicate a read error. This chain uses TRBV10-3 with TRBJ2-5, with TRBD1 identical over 8 bases. The CDR3 spans 14 residues. CDR1 is ENHRY and CDR2 is SYGVKD in the germline V gene. The CDR3 DNA reads as TGTGCCAGCGGGACAGGCCGACACCAGGAGACCCAGTACTTC. Residues: CASGTGRHQETQYF.

This clone was seen only once. This chain joins TRBV27 and TRBJ2-1, with 11 bases matching TRBD2. The CDR3 length is 15 residues. With V trimmed by 4 bases and J by 7 bases, 6 bases remained unmatched. Germline loops: CDR1 MNHEY, CDR2 SMNVEV (reference sequence). This chain's CDR3 is CASSSLAGVANEQFF. The CDR3 bases are TGTGCCAGCAGTTCACTAGCGGGAGTGGCAAATGAGCAGTTCTTC.

The rearrangement joins TRBV19 to TRBJ1-6, with 7 bases identical to TRBD1. The CDR3 consists of 14 residues. The germline gives CDR1 LNHDA, CDR2 SQIVND (reference sequence). J lost 8 bases, V lost 6 bases, and 7 bases had no gene match. CDR3 amino acids: CASSITGEYSPLHF. In DNA, the CDR3 is TGTGCCAGTAGCATTACAGGGGAATATTCACCCCTCCACTTT.

The chain is built from TRBV6-5 and TRBJ2-3; D remains unclear. Between the trimmed V and J ends, which lost 4 bases and 4 bases, there was a span of 12 bases. Germline CDR1 is MNHEY and CDR2 is SVGAGI. This CDR3 region has 14 residues. Written as DNA, the CDR3 is TGTGCCAGCAGTTCCGCGGCAGCCTCAGATACGCAGTATTTT. Amino acids: CASSSAAASDTQYF.

The chain joins TRBV5-1 to TRBJ1-6, with TRBD1 matching over 9 bases. CDR3 length equals 14 residues. The trim removed 4 bases at V and 7 bases at J, leaving 3 bases unmatched. Germline CDR1 reads SGHRS; CDR2 reads YFSETQ. CDR3 protein: CASSGGTGNSPLHF. The CDR3 DNA reads TGCGCCAGCAGCGGCGGGACAGGGAATTCACCCCTCCACTTT.

This chain joins TRBV28 and TRBJ1-6; 9 bases are a match to TRBD1. The CDR3 spans 17 residues. The V segment lost 8 bases and the J segment 10 bases; nucleotides outside the gene matches: 18. CDR1 is MDHEN, CDR2 SYDVKM, per germline. The CDR3 is CASLPTGGALGISPLHF. The CDR3 DNA sequence: TGTGCCAGCCTCCCGACAGGGGGAGCTTTGGGGATCTCACCCCTCCACTTT.

This chain links TRBV5-1 with TRBJ2-1; a possible D gene is TRBD1 (5 bases). The length of the CDR3 is 15 residues. Germline V gene lookup returns CDR1 SGHRS and CDR2 YFSETQ. The ends were cut back, 5 bases at V and 6 bases at J, with 18 bases in the middle. CDR3 amino acids: CASRRDPVQGNEQFF. As DNA, the CDR3 is TGCGCCAGCAGACGCGACCCAGTCCAGGGCAATGAGCAGTTCTTC. Based on the CDR3 plus reference TRBV5-1 and TRBJ2-1, the full variable domain is KAGVTQTPRYLIKTRGQQVTLSCSPISGHRSVSWYQQTPGQGLQFLFEYFSETQRNKGNFPGRFSGRQFSNSRSEMNVSTLELGDSALYLCASRRDPVQGNEQFFGPGTRLTVL.

This chain joins TRBV7-9 and TRBJ2-1; 7 bases align to TRBD2. Trimming removed 7 bases from V and 2 bases from J; junction bases left unmatched: 11. Germline V CDR1 and CDR2: SEHNR, FQNEAQ (reference sequence). The CDR3 consists of 16 residues. The CDR3 DNA is TGTGCCAGCATCTCGGGGTCAGGGAGGGCCTACAATGAGCAGTTCTTC. Translation gives CASISGSGRAYNEQFF.

In its sample, this clone was seen a few times. This chain joins TRBV7-3 and TRBJ1-2; 8 bases match TRBD1. The CDR3 extends over 13 amino acids. Trimming took 4 bases from V and 8 from J; bases not matched to a gene: 6. Germline CDR1 and CDR2: SGHTA and FQGTGA. This chain's CDR3 is CASSSRTGRGYTF. CDR3 coding DNA: TGTGCCAGCAGCTCGAGGACAGGGAGAGGCTACACCTTC.

This clone occurred a few times. This chain links TRBV6-5 with TRBJ2-5; TRBD2 is a possible D gene (5 bases). V dropped 6 bases and J dropped 0 bases, with 14 bases sitting between them. The CDR3 consists of 15 residues. CDR1 and CDR2 (germline): MNHEY, SVGAGI. DNA for the CDR3: TGTGCCAGCAGCCGGGGAAGGGCGGACCAAGAGACCCAGTACTTC. Translated: CASSRGRADQETQYF.

The rearrangement joins TRBV27 to TRBJ1-1, with 7 bases identical to TRBD1. CDR3 length: 12 amino acids. Looked up from germline, CDR1 is MNHEY and CDR2 is SMNVEV (reference sequence). V shed 3 bases, J shed 9 bases, and the junction held 4 bases outside the gene matches. The CDR3 region is CASSLTGLKAFF. The CDR3 DNA sequence: TGTGCCAGCAGTTTGACAGGGCTTAAAGCTTTCTTT.

The DNA for the CDR3 is TGTGCCAGCAGTGACGGACTAGCGGGATACAATGAGCAGTTCTTC. It specifies CASSDGLAGYNEQFF. The V gene is TRBV6-1, the J gene TRBJ2-1; 12 nucleotides agree with TRBD2. After removal of 3 bases from V and 4 bases from J, the junction contained 1 base not matched to a gene. The germline V gene encodes CDR1 MNHNS and CDR2 SASEGT. The CDR3 spans 15 residues.

V and J are TRBV28 and TRBJ1-5; possibly TRBD1 for D (5 bases). V lost 4 bases, J lost 1 base, and 20 bases lay in between. This CDR3 has 18 residues. Germline CDR1 MDHEN, CDR2 SYDVKM. The CDR3 region is CASSSPGIGVGSNQPQHF. CDR3 nucleotide sequence: TGTGCCAGCAGTTCACCAGGGATTGGTGTGGGGAGCAATCAGCCCCAGCATTTT. The full variable domain, in which reference TRBV28 and TRBJ1-5 provide the parts outside the CDR3, is DVKVTQSSRYLVKRTGEKVFLECVQDMDHENMFWYRQDPGLGLRLIYFSYDVKMKEKGDIPEGYSVSREKKERFSLILESASTNQTSMYLCASSSPGIGVGSNQPQHFGDGTRLSIL.

The J gene is TRBJ1-5, the V gene TRBV6-2 or TRBV6-3, with 9 bases aligning to TRBD1. The CDR3 is made up of 17 amino acids. The V gene end was trimmed by 2 bases and the J gene end by 0 bases; junction bases not matched to a gene: 5. The germline gives CDR1 MNHEY, CDR2 SVGEGT. CDR3 in DNA: TGTGCCAGCAGTTACAGAGGGACAGGGAGTAGCAATCAGCCCCAGCATTTT. This gives the protein CASSYRGTGSSNQPQHF.

The rearrangement uses TRBV24-1 and TRBJ1-2, with TRBD1 matching over 12 bases. The V and J ends lost 8 bases and 9 bases, in that order; junction bases with no gene match: 9. The CDR3 spans 14 residues. Germline V lookup: CDR1 KGHDR, CDR2 SFDVKD. CDR3 nucleotides: TGTGCCACCAATTACGGGACAGGGGGCCTCAGCTACACCTTC. Protein: CATNYGTGGLSYTF.

The chain joins TRBV14 to TRBJ1-2; TRBD1 aligns across 10 bases. Germline loops: CDR1 SGHDN, CDR2 FVKESK. V lost 2 bases to trimming and J lost 8 bases; unmatched junction nucleotides: 20. The CDR3 spans 19 residues. CDR3 loop: CASSQTGARTGGRLRGYTF. In nucleotides, the CDR3 is TGTGCCAGCAGCCAAACAGGGGCCAGGACAGGGGGAAGATTACGGGGCTACACCTTC.